Sequencing of this TCR beta chain was carried out in a study of T cell responses to AZD1222 COVID-19 vaccine. Findings of the study overall: Only six or seven AZD1222 recipients tested seropositive at baseline. No day 14 peak samples; only post-peak repertoires were characterized.

The CDR3 contains 16 residues. V trimming: 4 bases; J trimming: 4 bases; junction bases outside the gene matches: 7. Germline V gives CDR1 LGHNA, CDR2 YSLEER. The repertoire was sequenced with immunoSEQ multiplex PCR; TCRdb's copy has only in-frame clones and lacks some. Among 150,000 to 200,000 clones, 91% were seen once, and the ten largest hold under 1.5%. About this clone itself: What it recognizes is unknown.

The TCR comes from an adult who received the AZD1222 COVID-19 vaccine. The rearrangement links TRBV4-3 to TRBJ2-3; 11 bases align to TRBD2. Specimen: peripheral blood, collected 28 days after the second AZD1222 dose. CDR3 protein: CASSPSSGGSSDTQYF. CDR3 nucleotide sequence: TGCGCCAGCAGCCCATCTAGCGGGGGGTCATCAGATACGCAGTATTTT.